Below, 27 T cell receptor beta chains from the same sample are listed, as sequenced in a study of Graves' ophthalmopathy and Graves' hyperthyroidism. Amplified material comprised TCR beta CDR3 regions derived from RNA transcripts. Second-round multiplex PCR came after first-round RT-PCR with HTBI primers. TCRdb reprocessed the multiplex PCR reads via MiXCR and lists one record per CDR3 protein. The sample contains around 1.1 million distinct CDR3 sequences, roughly two fifths of which appear only once. Sequenced sample: peripheral blood or thyroid tissue (not recorded which). The receptors originated from an adult man with Graves' hyperthyroidism.

The sample holds many counts of this clonotype. V is TRBV29-1 and J is TRBJ1-2, with D possibly matching TRBD1 (6 bases). This CDR3 comprises 12 residues. Germline V gives CDR1 SQVTM, CDR2 ANQGSEA. V was cut by 8 bases and J by 2 bases, with 12 bases left in between. The CDR3 loop is CSLGGRNYGYTF. CDR3 bases: TGCAGCTTAGGGGGACGGAACTATGGCTACACCTTC.

The chain has TRBV19 and TRBJ1-5; TRBD1 matches at 9 bases. Germline V gene sequence: CDR1 LNHDA, CDR2 SQIVND (reference sequence). This CDR3 spans 15 amino acids. V lost 6 bases and J lost 5; bases outside the gene matches: 8. The CDR3 loop is CASRDRDRDDQPQHF. In nucleotides, the CDR3 is TGTGCCAGTAGGGACCGGGACAGGGACGATCAGCCCCAGCATTTT.

On this clonotype itself: A much larger clone differs from this one at a single base, so this may be a read error. This rearrangement joins TRBV7-2 to TRBJ2-6, with 9 positions matching TRBD1. CDR1 SGHTA and CDR2 FQGNSA come from the germline V gene. This CDR3 comprises 18 residues. CDR3 DNA: TGTGCCAGCAGCGTTCACAGGGGGCGCCCTATGAGGGCCAACGTCCTGGCTTTC. The encoded protein is CASSVHRGRPMRANVLAF. The entire variable domain, with the rest obtained from reference TRBV7-2 and TRBJ2-6, is as follows: GAGVSQSPSNKVTEKGKDVELRCDPISGHTALYWYRQSLGQGLEFLIYFQGNSAPDKSGLPSDRFSAERTGGSVSTLTIQRTQQEDSAVYLCASSVHRGRPMRANVLAFGAGSRLTVL.

This clonotype was recorded a few times. V usage is TRBV9 and J usage is TRBJ1-3; TRBD1 agrees at 7 bases. J was trimmed by 4 bases and V by 4 bases; bases with no gene match: 11. The CDR3 is made up of 16 amino acids. Looked up from germline, CDR1 is SGDLS and CDR2 is YYNGEE. In nucleotides, the CDR3 is TGTGCCAGCAGCCCAACCAAGGGGGCCCGGGGAAACACCATATATTTT. Translating gives CASSPTKGARGNTIYF.

On this clonotype: The germline gene is not matched at one end of the junction; a read error may be the cause. The V call is TRBV5-1, the J call TRBJ2-6, with 7 bases that match TRBD1. The germline gives CDR1 SGHRS, CDR2 YFSETQ. The CDR3 totals 11 residues. CDR3 sequence (DNA): TGCGCCAGCAGCGGGACAGACTCTGAAGCTTTC. Its translation is CASSGTDSEAF.

In nucleotides, the CDR3 is TGTGCCAGCAGCTTAGCTCGCGGGATAAAAAGCAATCAGCCCCAGCATTTT. As protein: CASSLARGIKSNQPQHF. The chain employs TRBV7-2 and TRBJ1-5; no definite D call. Trimming shortened V by 0 bases and J by 1 base, and 13 bases separated the two germline ends. There are 17 residues in the CDR3. Germline values: CDR1 SGHTA, CDR2 FQGNSA.

The CDR3 bases are TGTGCCAGCAGTGAAATCATCGGTGGGCTTGAAGCTTTCTTT. This gives the protein CASSEIIGGLEAFF. The chain carries TRBV2 and TRBJ1-1; D not certain. The CDR3 length is 14 residues. Germline assignment: CDR1 SNHLY and CDR2 FYNNEI. V was clipped by 2 bases and J by 7 bases, with 14 bases between them.

This clonotype was observed at least ten times. V and J are TRBV29-1 and TRBJ2-7, with D unclear. The CDR3 sequence is 12 residues long. Trimming pared 2 bases from V and 2 bases from J, leaving 7 bases between. Germline CDR1 and CDR2: SQVTM and ANQGSEA. The CDR3 loop is CSVESRTYEQYF. The CDR3 bases are TGCAGCGTTGAATCCAGGACCTACGAGCAGTACTTC.

This clonotype was detected many times. This chain joins TRBV29-1 and TRBJ1-2; D uncertain. There are 14 residues in the CDR3. V dropped 3 bases and J dropped 2 bases, with 13 bases sitting between them. Germline V gene sequence: CDR1 SQVTM, CDR2 ANQGSEA. The CDR3 sequence: CSVDRPGHNYGYTF. The DNA for the CDR3 is TGCAGCGTTGACCGACCGGGCCACAACTATGGCTACACCTTC.

This rearrangement joins TRBV29-1 to TRBJ1-4; D is undetermined. Trimming removed 0 bases from V and 10 bases from J, with 6 bases in between. CDR1 is SQVTM, CDR2 ANQGSEA, per germline. The CDR3 spans 11 residues. Here the CDR3 DNA reads TGCAGCGTTGAAGATCGGGGAAAACTGTTTTTT. Protein: CSVEDRGKLFF. Filled out from reference TRBV29-1 and TRBJ1-4, the complete variable domain reads SAVISQKPSRDICQRGTSLTIQCQVDSQVTMMFWYRQQPGQSLTLIATANQGSEATYESGFVIDKFPISRPNLTFSTLTVSNMSPEDSSIYLCSVEDRGKLFFGSGTQLSVL.

This sequence joins TRBV11-2 and TRBJ2-3; TRBD1 aligns across 10 bases. The CDR3 is 15 amino acids. With V trimmed by 6 bases and J by 8 bases, 11 bases remained unmatched. Germline-derived CDR1 and CDR2 are SGHAT and FQNNGV. The CDR3 DNA sequence: TGTGCCAGCAGTTTTACGACAGGGGGCTTCGGTACGCAGTATTTT. Amino acids: CASSFTTGGFGTQYF.

Concerning this clonotype itself: A single base separates this from a much larger clone, so it may be a read error. The rearrangement links TRBV29-1 to TRBJ2-7, with TRBD1 as a possible D gene (5 bases). There are 14 residues in the CDR3. Germline assignment: CDR1 SQVTM and CDR2 ANQGSEA. The CDR3 nucleotides are TGCAGCGTTGAATTACAGGACAAAATCTACGAGCAGTGCTTC. Residues: CSVELQDKIYEQCF.

This clonotype was picked up many times. The chain carries TRBV20-1 and TRBJ1-2; the D is unclear. V was shortened by 7 bases and J by 0 bases, with 6 bases between the two germline ends. The CDR3 sequence is 11 residues long. Germline CDR1 and CDR2: DFQATT and SNEGSKA (reference sequence). The CDR3 nucleotides read TGCAGTGTGCGGGCTAACTATGGCTACACCTTC. Encoded protein: CSVRANYGYTF.

This chain connects TRBV12-3 or TRBV12-4 to TRBJ1-1; D not certain. Trimming shortened V by 6 bases and J by 1 base, and 6 bases separated the two germline ends. CDR3 length: 12 amino acids. The CDR3 coding sequence is TGTGCCAGCAGGCCTCAGAACACTGAAGCTTTCTTT. Protein product: CASRPQNTEAFF.

This clonotype was recorded a few times. The chain combines TRBV4-3 with TRBJ1-4; 8 bases fit TRBD1. Germline V gives CDR1 LGHNA, CDR2 YSLEER. The CDR3 is 16 residues long. V lost 6 bases and J lost 7; bases outside the gene matches: 13. The CDR3 region has the DNA TGCGCCAGCAGTCCCAGAGCAGGGGGCATTGTTGAAAAACTGTTTTTT. As protein: CASSPRAGGIVEKLFF.

Notes on this clonotype: This clone may be a read error of a much larger clone one base away. The chain recombines TRBV10-3 with TRBJ2-7; a weak D match, TRBD1 (5 bases). CDR1 and CDR2 (germline): ENHRY, SYGVKD. The CDR3 covers 13 residues. CDR3 DNA: TGTGCCATCACCGAGGACACTACCTACGAGCGGTACTTC. Translating it yields CAITEDTTYERYF.

Comments on this clonotype: One base away lies a much larger clone, so this may be a sequencing read error. The rearrangement uses TRBV20-1 and TRBJ1-5; the D is unclear. The CDR3 runs to 15 residues. Germline CDR1 and CDR2: DFQATT and SNEGSKA (reference sequence). The CDR3 spells CSARDLLKGVQPHHF. In DNA, the CDR3 is TGCAGTGCTAGAGATCTCTTAAAGGGAGTTCAGCCCCATCATTTT.

In DNA, the CDR3 is TGTGCCAGCAGCCCCCACGGTGGTGGACTAGCAGCCTTCTACGAGCAGTACTTC. Its protein is CASSPHGGGLAAFYEQYF. The genes are TRBV7-2 and TRBJ2-7; 8 bases agree with TRBD2. This CDR3 region has 18 residues. Germline V gene lookup returns CDR1 SGHTA and CDR2 FQGNSA. The V segment lost 5 bases and the J segment 3 bases; nucleotides outside the gene matches: 18.

J is TRBJ2-6 and V is TRBV25-1, with D tentatively TRBD1 or TRBD2 (7 bases each). The CDR3 covers 16 residues. The V gene lost 7 bases and the J gene lost 0 bases, with 13 bases spanning the gap. CDR1 and CDR2 (germline): MGHDK, SYGVNS. The CDR3 here is CASIQGGSSGANVLTF. As DNA, the CDR3 is TGTGCCAGCATCCAGGGGGGGAGCTCTGGGGCCAACGTCCTGACTTTC.

Many counts were recorded for this clonotype. This chain connects TRBV7-2 to TRBJ2-7; TRBD2 aligns across 11 bases. With 5 bases clipped from V and 2 bases from J, the junction kept 8 bases outside the gene matches. Germline V CDR1 and CDR2: SGHTA, FQGNSA. The CDR3 loop spans 16 amino acids. The CDR3 here is CASSRTSGSLTYEQYF. CDR3 coding DNA: TGTGCCAGCAGCAGAACTAGCGGGAGCCTCACCTACGAGCAGTACTTC.

The chain recombines TRBV19 with TRBJ1-1, with no clear D. CDR1 is LNHDA and CDR2 is SQIVND in the germline V gene (reference sequence). V was pared by 6 bases and J by 0 bases, with 8 bases between. The CDR3 length is 13 residues. The DNA for the CDR3 is TGTGCCAGTAGACAGTACATGAACACTGAAGCTTTCTTT. Amino acid sequence: CASRQYMNTEAFF.

This clonotype was seen a handful of times. This chain links TRBV28 with TRBJ2-7; 9 nucleotides match TRBD1. The CDR3 is made up of 14 amino acids. J lost 3 bases, V lost 8 bases, and 8 bases had no gene match. Germline V gene lookup returns CDR1 MDHEN and CDR2 SYDVKM. CDR3 coding DNA: TGTGCCAGCCTGGGACAGGGCGACGTCTACGAGCAGTACTTC. Protein product: CASLGQGDVYEQYF.

In this sample, this clonotype turned up a few times. The chain links TRBV7-2 to TRBJ2-2, with 10 nucleotides matching TRBD2. This CDR3 has 13 amino acids. In germline, CDR1 is SGHTA, CDR2 FQGNSA. CDR3 nucleotide sequence: TGTGGGAGCGGGAGGGCGAGCACCGGGGAGCTGTTTTTT. Translation: CGSGRASTGELFF.

This clonotype was detected many times. J is TRBJ1-1 and V is TRBV29-1; a weak D match, TRBD1 (5 bases). This CDR3 region has 13 residues. V was cut by 8 bases and J by 0 bases, with 13 bases left in between. CDR1 and CDR2 (germline): SQVTM, ANQGSEA. Here the CDR3 DNA reads TGCAGCACCAGGGTAGGGATGAACACTGAAGCTTTCTTT. Residues: CSTRVGMNTEAFF. Using reference TRBV29-1 and TRBJ1-1 for the parts outside the CDR3, the full variable domain is SAVISQKPSRDICQRGTSLTIQCQVDSQVTMMFWYRQQPGQSLTLIATANQGSEATYESGFVIDKFPISRPNLTFSTLTVSNMSPEDSSIYLCSTRVGMNTEAFFGQGTRLTVV.

This chain uses TRBV7-2 with TRBJ1-3; 7 nucleotides align to TRBD1. CDR1 is SGHTA and CDR2 is FQGNSA in the germline V gene. This CDR3 contains 15 residues. With 6 bases clipped from V and 0 bases from J, the junction kept 5 bases outside the gene matches. Written as DNA, the CDR3 is TGTGCCAGCAGTTGGGACAGCCACTCTGGAAACACCATATATTTT. Protein product: CASSWDSHSGNTIYF.

This clonotype has a count of ten or more. The V call is TRBV5-1, the J call TRBJ1-1; D gene uncertain. The CDR3 runs to 16 residues. Trimming left V 1 base short and J 2 bases short, with 15 bases between. Germline CDR1 and CDR2: SGHRS and YFSETQ. The CDR3 DNA follows: TGCGCCAGCAGCTTGCGCTCACGAGGACCTAACACTGAAGCTTTCTTT. This sequence encodes CASSLRSRGPNTEAFF.

This clonotype was recorded at least ten times. This chain connects TRBV2 to TRBJ1-5; 9 bases line up with TRBD1. Unmatched junction bases numbered 5, after V lost 1 base and J lost 4 bases. Germline V CDR1 and CDR2: SNHLY, FYNNEI. CDR3 size: 16 residues. CDR3 sequence: CASSEDNRGRNQPQHF. The CDR3 DNA reads as TGTGCCAGCAGTGAAGACAACAGGGGGCGAAATCAGCCCCAGCATTTT.